The 25 T cell receptor beta chains below come from one sample, sequenced in a study of T-cell reconstitution after alpha-beta-depleted transplantation in children. This sample's TCRbeta library carried unique molecular identifier barcodes. Each CDR3 protein gets one entry after TCRdb re-called the PCR reads with MiXCR. This table has about 500,000 distinct CDR3 sequences, over 9.5% appearing once. The input for sequencing was PBMCs, mostly from graft donor cells, taken 180 days after TCRalphabeta/CD19-depleted stem cell transplant. The source is a female patient between 2 and 15 years old who had a stem cell transplant for aplastic anemia, so the T cells may come from the graft donor.

This clonotype showed up just a few times. The J gene is TRBJ2-1, the V gene TRBV20-1, with TRBD2 identical over 8 bases. CDR1 and CDR2 (germline): DFQATT, SNEGSKA (reference sequence). V shed 1 base and J 3 bases; nucleotides not matched to a gene: 14. This CDR3 is built from 18 residues. The CDR3 coding sequence is TGCAGTGCTAGAGCCCGTGGTAGCGGGGAATATTACTACAATGAGCAGTTCTTC. It encodes CSARARGSGEYYYNEQFF.

The chain has TRBV6-2 or TRBV6-3 and TRBJ1-5; the D gene is possibly TRBD1 (5 bases). V was cut by 6 bases and J by 2 bases, with 14 bases left in between. CDR1 is MNHEY, CDR2 SVGEGT, per germline. The CDR3 consists of 15 residues. The CDR3: CASSRAGIGNQPQHF. The CDR3, as DNA: TGTGCCAGCAGCAGGGCTGGGATAGGCAATCAGCCCCAGCATTTT.

This chain uses TRBV18 with TRBJ2-5; TRBD2 aligns across 9 bases. CDR1 is KGHSH and CDR2 is LQKENI in the germline V gene. There are 19 residues in the CDR3. V lost 3 bases and J lost 1; bases outside the gene matches: 15. In DNA, the CDR3 is TGTGCCAGCTCACCGACTAGCGGATTGACTAAATGGGCCCAAGAGACCCAGTACTTC. This codes for CASSPTSGLTKWAQETQYF.

This clonotype was recorded at least ten times. This chain links TRBV10-3 with TRBJ2-7, with 11 bases lining up with TRBD2. V gave up 3 bases and J gave up 7 bases; unmatched junction bases: 11. The CDR3 is 16 amino acids. Looked up from germline, CDR1 is ENHRY and CDR2 is SYGVKD. Written as DNA, the CDR3 is TGTGCCATCAGTGATTTAGCGGGAGGGAGATGGGGGGAGCAGTACTTC. Its translation is CAISDLAGGRWGEQYF.

This clonotype was recorded a few times. The genes are TRBV20-1 and TRBJ1-5; D not resolved. V gave up 0 bases and J gave up 1 base, with 4 bases separating them. This CDR3 comprises 13 residues. Germline CDR1 reads DFQATT; CDR2 reads SNEGSKA (reference sequence). This CDR3 is CSARENSNQPQHF. CDR3 sequence (DNA): TGCAGTGCTAGAGAAAACAGCAATCAGCCCCAGCATTTT.

This clonotype has more than one count but fewer than ten. The J gene is TRBJ2-1, the V gene TRBV7-9; 10 nucleotides match TRBD2. Trimming at V came to 8 bases and at J to 4 bases, leaving 11 bases not matched to a gene. The germline V gene has CDR1 SEHNR and CDR2 FQNEAQ (reference sequence). The CDR3 runs 16 residues. The CDR3 DNA reads as TGTGCCAGCGTGAAGGGGGAGCGGGGGGGGTACAATGAGCAGTTCTTC. Protein sequence: CASVKGERGGYNEQFF.

J is TRBJ2-7 and V is TRBV6-1, with 8 bases aligning to TRBD1. There are 15 residues in the CDR3. Germline V gene lookup returns CDR1 MNHNS and CDR2 SASEGT. The trim removed 6 bases at V and 1 base at J, leaving 8 bases unmatched. The CDR3 nucleotides are TGTGCCAGCAGGAGACCGGGACAGGCTTCCTACGAGCAGTACGTC. Residues: CASRRPGQASYEQYV.

The chain couples TRBV25-1 to TRBJ2-2; D perhaps matches TRBD2 (5 bases). CDR3 length equals 15 residues. The V gene lost 0 bases and the J gene lost 4 bases, with 9 bases spanning the gap. Germline V lookup: CDR1 MGHDK, CDR2 SYGVNS. CDR3 sequence reads: CASSEYRAVTGELFF. The CDR3 nucleotides are TGTGCCAGCAGTGAATACAGAGCGGTCACCGGGGAGCTGTTTTTT.

Only a few counts were recorded for this clonotype. The rearrangement uses TRBV7-9 and TRBJ1-1; no firm D call. Germline CDR1 SEHNR, CDR2 FQNEAQ (reference sequence). The CDR3 contains 14 residues. The germline V and J ends were trimmed by 4 bases and 1 base, with 10 bases remaining between them. The CDR3 DNA sequence: TGTGCCAGCAGCTCGATCCACGAGAACACTGAAGCTTTCTTT. This codes for CASSSIHENTEAFF. Full variable domain (rest looked up from reference TRBV7-9 and TRBJ1-1): DTGVSQNPRHKITKRGQNVTFRCDPISEHNRLYWYRQTLGQGPEFLTYFQNEAQLEKSRLLSDRFSAERPKGSFSTLEIQRTEQGDSAMYLCASSSIHENTEAFFGQGTRLTVV.

A few counts support this clonotype. The chain uses TRBV7-3 and TRBJ1-1; TRBD1 matches at 7 bases. CDR3 size: 16 residues. Germline CDR1 reads SGHTA; CDR2 reads FQGTGA. The V segment lost 0 bases and the J segment 5 bases; nucleotides outside the gene matches: 9. The chain's CDR3 is CASSLTLAGGGTEAFF. Written as DNA, the CDR3 is TGTGCCAGCAGCTTAACGTTGGCAGGGGGAGGAACTGAAGCTTTCTTT.

The V call is TRBV29-1, the J call TRBJ2-3, with 9 positions matching TRBD1. CDR1 SQVTM and CDR2 ANQGSEA come from the germline V gene. This CDR3 contains 15 residues. J gave up 2 bases and V 3 bases, and 6 bases lay outside the gene matches. The CDR3 sequence: CSVERGTGNTDTQYF. CDR3 nucleotide sequence: TGCAGCGTTGAGAGGGGGACAGGGAACACAGATACGCAGTATTTT.

J is TRBJ2-7 and V is TRBV11-1, with 9 bases matching TRBD2. Germline V gene lookup returns CDR1 SGHAT and CDR2 FQDESV (reference sequence). The V segment lost 0 bases and the J segment 3 bases; nucleotides outside the gene matches: 15. The CDR3 consists of 19 residues. The CDR3 region is CASSLAGIAGVCEFYEQYV. CDR3 DNA sequence: TGTGCCAGCAGCTTAGCGGGAATAGCGGGAGTTTGCGAGTTCTACGAGCAGTACGTC.

The gene calls are TRBV5-1 and TRBJ1-2; no definite D call. V shed 1 base and J shed 2 bases, with 24 bases lying between them. From germline, CDR1 is SGHRS and CDR2 YFSETQ. The CDR3 contains 19 residues. The CDR3 sequence: CASSLHPAPGPGRNYGYTF. The CDR3 bases are TGCGCCAGCAGCTTGCACCCAGCTCCGGGCCCCGGACGGAACTATGGCTACACCTTC.

The chain couples TRBV13 to TRBJ2-7; TRBD1 agrees at 8 bases. Germline-derived CDR1 and CDR2 are PRHDT and FYEKMQ (reference sequence). CDR3 size: 12 residues. In DNA, the CDR3 is TGTGCCAGCAGCTTAGGACTACAGGGGGAGGAAGTC. Translated: CASSLGLQGEEV.

The chain couples TRBV7-2 to TRBJ2-7; D may correspond to TRBD1 or TRBD2 (6 bases each). V lost 4 bases and J 3 bases, leaving 16 bases between the germline ends. The CDR3 runs to 15 residues. Germline assignment: CDR1 SGHTA and CDR2 FQGNSA. The CDR3 spells CASSSTAGHHYEQYV. The CDR3 nucleotides are TGTGCCAGCAGCTCGACCGCGGGACATCACTACGAGCAGTACGTC.

The V gene is TRBV16, the J gene TRBJ2-1, with D maybe TRBD2 (6 bases). V was pared by 3 bases and J by 4 bases, with 10 bases between. This CDR3 spans 14 amino acids. Germline V lookup: CDR1 KGHSY, CDR2 FQNENV. The CDR3 spells CASSQRDRYNEQFF. Written as DNA, the CDR3 is TGTGCCAGCAGCCAGCGGGACCGATACAATGAGCAGTTCTTC.

There are a few counts of this clonotype. The V and J genes are TRBV7-3 and TRBJ2-3; no reliable D call. CDR1 and CDR2 (germline): SGHTA, FQGTGA. Between the trimmed V and J ends, which lost 4 bases and 4 bases, there was a span of 9 bases. This CDR3 contains 13 residues. CDR3 in DNA: TGTGCCAGCAGCTACGAGGTGCCAGATACGCAGTATTTT. This encodes CASSYEVPDTQYF.

This clonotype was seen a handful of times. V usage is TRBV20-1 and J usage is TRBJ2-7; TRBD1 aligns across 12 bases. J lost 0 bases, V lost 6 bases, and 12 bases had no gene match. Germline lookup yields CDR1 DFQATT and CDR2 SNEGSKA (reference sequence). The CDR3 consists of 17 residues. The CDR3 here is CSAVGRDRGPLSYEQYF. The CDR3 nucleotides are TGCAGTGCGGTCGGTCGGGACAGGGGGCCCCTCTCCTACGAGCAGTACTTC.

This clonotype has more than one count but fewer than ten. The rearrangement links TRBV20-1 to TRBJ2-1, with 10 bases identical to TRBD2. CDR3 length equals 15 residues. CDR1 and CDR2 (germline): DFQATT, SNEGSKA (reference sequence). V was pared by 0 bases and J by 6 bases, with 5 bases of the junction left unmatched. CDR3 sequence: CSARDGTSVSNEQFF. In DNA form, the CDR3 reads TGCAGTGCTAGAGATGGGACTAGCGTCAGCAATGAGCAGTTCTTC.

The V gene is TRBV27, the J gene TRBJ1-1; TRBD1 matches at 7 bases. J was trimmed by 6 bases and V by 5 bases; bases with no gene match: 12. The CDR3 has 15 amino acids. Per the germline V gene, CDR1 is MNHEY and CDR2 is SMNVEV (reference sequence). CDR3 sequence: CASSITGQLASEAFF. In nucleotides, the CDR3 is TGTGCCAGCAGTATAACGGGACAGTTAGCGTCTGAAGCTTTCTTT.

Many counts were recorded for this clonotype. The chain uses TRBV29-1 and TRBJ2-1, with D possibly matching TRBD2 (6 bases). V was shortened by 2 bases and J by 6 bases, with 14 bases between the two germline ends. Germline-derived CDR1 and CDR2 are SQVTM and ANQGSEA. The CDR3 consists of 14 residues. CDR3 region: CSVERGAPRNEQFF. CDR3 DNA sequence: TGCAGCGTTGAACGCGGGGCTCCTCGCAATGAGCAGTTCTTC.

To note about this clonotype: A far larger clone is a single base away, which makes a read error likely. V and J are TRBV27 and TRBJ2-1; TRBD2 agrees at 7 bases. From germline, CDR1 is MNHEY and CDR2 SMNVEV (reference sequence). Trimming at V came to 4 bases and at J to 3 bases, leaving 6 bases not matched to a gene. The CDR3 extends over 15 amino acids. The CDR3 reads CASSSGASGYNEQFF. In DNA form, the CDR3 reads TGTGCCAGCAGTTCCGGGGCTAGCGGCTACAATGAGCAGTTCTTC.

This rearrangement joins TRBV11-2 to TRBJ2-1; 11 bases fit TRBD1. V was pared by 3 bases and J by 9 bases, with 4 bases of the junction left unmatched. Germline lookup yields CDR1 SGHAT and CDR2 FQNNGV. The CDR3 consists of 14 residues. The DNA for the CDR3 is TGTGCCAGCAGCTTTGGACAGGGGGCAAGTGAGCAGTTCTTC. This translates into CASSFGQGASEQFF.

The chain carries TRBV29-1 and TRBJ2-3; D may match TRBD1 or TRBD2 (5 bases each). Trimming took off 1 base at V and 2 bases at J, with 13 bases between the two ends. Germline V gene data show CDR1 as SQVTM and CDR2 as ANQGSEA. CDR3 size: 15 residues. Written as DNA, the CDR3 is TGCAGCGTTGAAGCCTGGGGACGGGTCACAGATACGCAGTATTTT. The encoded protein is CSVEAWGRVTDTQYF.

This clonotype was detected ten times or more. The rearrangement joins TRBV12-3 or TRBV12-4 to TRBJ2-5, with no clear D. Trimming cost V 8 bases and J 9 bases, with 19 bases left between them. The CDR3 covers 13 residues. In DNA form, the CDR3 reads TGTGCCAGCCGACCGACATATAGGGATTCCCAGTACTTC. Its protein product is CASRPTYRDSQYF.